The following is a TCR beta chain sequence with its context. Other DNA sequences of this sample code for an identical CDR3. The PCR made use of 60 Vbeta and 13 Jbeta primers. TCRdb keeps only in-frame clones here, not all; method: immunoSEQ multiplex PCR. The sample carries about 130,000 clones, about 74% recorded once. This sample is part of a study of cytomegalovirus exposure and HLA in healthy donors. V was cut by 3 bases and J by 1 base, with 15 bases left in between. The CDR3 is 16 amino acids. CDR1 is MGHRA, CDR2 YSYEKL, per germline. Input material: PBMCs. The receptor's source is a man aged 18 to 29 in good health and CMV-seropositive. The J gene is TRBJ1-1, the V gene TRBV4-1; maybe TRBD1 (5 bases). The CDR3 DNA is TGCGCCAGCAGCCACCCGTCAATGGGGGGGAACACTGAAGCTTTCTTT. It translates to CASSHPSMGGNTEAFF.